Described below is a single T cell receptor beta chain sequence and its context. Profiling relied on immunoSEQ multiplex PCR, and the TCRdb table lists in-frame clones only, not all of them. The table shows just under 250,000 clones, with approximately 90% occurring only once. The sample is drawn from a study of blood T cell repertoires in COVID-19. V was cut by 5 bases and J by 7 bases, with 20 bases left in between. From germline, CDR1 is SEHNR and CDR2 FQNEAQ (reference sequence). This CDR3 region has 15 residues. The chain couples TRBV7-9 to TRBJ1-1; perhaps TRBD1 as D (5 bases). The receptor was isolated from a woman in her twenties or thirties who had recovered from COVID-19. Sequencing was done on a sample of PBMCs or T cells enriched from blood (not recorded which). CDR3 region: CASSPKIRQSREAFF. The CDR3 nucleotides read TGTGCCAGCAGCCCGAAAATTCGACAGTCACGTGAAGCTTTCTTT.